Shown below are 22 T cell receptor beta chains from a single sample sequenced in a study of T-cell reconstitution after alpha-beta-depleted transplantation in children. Unique molecular identifiers were used to barcode this TCRbeta library. From the PCR reads, TCRdb called clonotypes with MiXCR, one entry per CDR3 protein. Of hundreds of thousands of distinct CDR3 sequences in the sample, about a tenth were seen once. The sample consisted of PBMCs, taken before TCRalphabeta/CD19-depleted stem cell transplant. These receptors were obtained from a child under three years old with acute myeloid leukemia, due to receive a stem cell transplant.

The sample holds many counts of this clonotype. This chain uses TRBV5-6 with TRBJ2-3, with D possibly being TRBD1 or TRBD2 (5 bases each). Trimming pared 5 bases from V and 3 bases from J, leaving 16 bases between. Germline values: CDR1 SGHDT, CDR2 YYEEEE. CDR3 length: 15 residues. The CDR3 spells CASSLRAGSTDTQYF. DNA of the CDR3: TGTGCCAGCAGTTTACGGGCAGGGAGTACAGATACGCAGTATTTT.

This clonotype was detected ten times or more. The chain carries TRBV14 and TRBJ2-1, with 11 bases fitting TRBD2. Trimming took 0 bases from V and 0 from J; bases not matched to a gene: 10. The CDR3 contains 20 residues. The V gene's germline CDR1 is SGHDN and CDR2 FVKESK. The CDR3 spells CASSQDGMTSGKGSYNEQFF. DNA of the CDR3: TGTGCCAGCAGCCAAGACGGGATGACTAGCGGGAAGGGCTCCTACAATGAGCAGTTCTTC. Full variable domain (rest looked up from reference TRBV14 and TRBJ2-1): EAGVTQFPSHSVIEKGQTVTLRCDPISGHDNLYWYRRVMGKEIKFLLHFVKESKQDESGMPNNRFLAERTGGTYSTLKVQPAELEDSGVYFCASSQDGMTSGKGSYNEQFFGPGTRLTVL.

This clonotype has just a few counts. The chain carries TRBV25-1 and TRBJ2-3, with D unclear. The germline gives CDR1 MGHDK, CDR2 SYGVNS. V gave up 2 bases and J gave up 0 bases, with 6 bases separating them. This CDR3 has 14 residues. In nucleotides, the CDR3 is TGTGCCAGCAGTGAAATGACTAGCACAGATACGCAGTATTTT. Amino acids: CASSEMTSTDTQYF.

At least ten counts were recorded for this clonotype. This sequence joins TRBV7-9 and TRBJ1-3, with D maybe TRBD1 (5 bases). Germline V gene sequence: CDR1 SEHNR, CDR2 FQNEAQ (reference sequence). The V end lost 6 bases, the J end lost 0 bases, and 12 bases lay between the germline ends. This CDR3 has 15 amino acids. CDR3: CASRTDSTSGNTIYF. Here the CDR3 DNA reads TGTGCCAGCAGAACTGACAGTACCTCTGGAAACACCATATATTTT.

This clonotype came up a few times. This sequence joins TRBV7-2 and TRBJ2-7; the match to TRBD1 covers 7 bases. CDR3 size: 15 residues. Germline-derived CDR1 and CDR2 are SGHTA and FQGNSA. V was pared by 3 bases and J by 3 bases, with 8 bases of the junction left unmatched. CDR3 amino acids: CASSFSIQGNYEQYF. DNA for the CDR3: TGTGCCAGCAGCTTTTCGATACAGGGGAACTACGAGCAGTACTTC.

This clonotype has ten or more counts. The CDR3 region has the DNA TGTGCCAGCAGCTCGACAGGGAGCTCCTACGAGCAGTACTTC. Encoded protein: CASSSTGSSYEQYF. The chain is built from TRBV7-2 and TRBJ2-7; 7 nucleotides line up with TRBD1. The germline V gene encodes CDR1 SGHTA and CDR2 FQGNSA. The CDR3 sequence is 14 residues long. V lost 4 bases and J lost 0; bases outside the gene matches: 3.

This clonotype was seen many times. The CDR3 region is CASSHRGQNEKLFF. The CDR3, as DNA: TGTGCCAGCAGCCACCGAGGACAGAATGAAAAACTGTTTTTT. The rearrangement joins TRBV4-2 to TRBJ1-4, with a tentative D call TRBD1 (6 bases). CDR3 size: 14 residues. The germline V gene has CDR1 LGHNA and CDR2 YNFKEQ. V gave up 3 bases and J gave up 5 bases, with 10 bases separating them.

In its sample, this clonotype was seen many times. The rearrangement uses TRBV11-2 and TRBJ1-5; D unclear. The CDR3 extends over 15 amino acids. The germline V gene encodes CDR1 SGHAT and CDR2 FQNNGV. V dropped 2 bases and J dropped 0 bases, with 8 bases sitting between them. The CDR3 sequence: CASSLNSGSNQPQHF. The DNA for the CDR3 is TGTGCCAGCAGCTTAAACAGCGGTAGCAATCAGCCCCAGCATTTT.

Many counts were recorded for this clonotype. The chain is built from TRBV7-2 and TRBJ2-2; 8 nucleotides agree with TRBD2. The V gene end was trimmed by 3 bases and the J gene end by 6 bases; junction bases not matched to a gene: 9. The CDR3 extends over 16 amino acids. The germline V gene encodes CDR1 SGHTA and CDR2 FQGNSA. The CDR3, as DNA: TGTGCCAGCAGCTTCCAGGCGGGAGGAATTCCCGGGGAGCTGTTTTTT. Translation: CASSFQAGGIPGELFF. The whole variable domain, filled in from reference TRBV7-2 and TRBJ2-2, reads GAGVSQSPSNKVTEKGKDVELRCDPISGHTALYWYRQSLGQGLEFLIYFQGNSAPDKSGLPSDRFSAERTGGSVSTLTIQRTQQEDSAVYLCASSFQAGGIPGELFFGEGSRLTVL.

In its sample, this clonotype was seen many times. The chain is built from TRBV5-1 and TRBJ2-1, with 12 bases lining up with TRBD2. Germline V lookup: CDR1 SGHRS, CDR2 YFSETQ. The CDR3 contains 18 residues. The V gene end was trimmed by 3 bases and the J gene end by 4 bases; junction bases not matched to a gene: 11. The CDR3 spells CASSSGYLAGGLYNEQFF. The CDR3 DNA sequence: TGCGCCAGCAGCTCTGGGTATCTAGCGGGAGGGCTATACAATGAGCAGTTCTTC.

In this sample, this clonotype turned up many times. The germline gene is not matched at one end of the junction; a read error may be the cause. The chain combines TRBV20-1 with TRBJ2-1; the D gene could be TRBD1 or TRBD2 (5 bases each). The CDR3 totals 14 residues. Looked up from germline, CDR1 is DFQATT and CDR2 is SNEGSKA (reference sequence). CDR3 in DNA: TGCAGTACTAGAGGGTGGGGGTCCTACAATGAGCAGTTCTTC. Amino acid sequence: CSTRGWGSYNEQFF.

This clonotype was seen many times. This chain connects TRBV6-2 or TRBV6-3 to TRBJ2-3; D may be TRBD1 (6 bases). This CDR3 has 14 amino acids. Deletions cut 6 bases from V and 2 bases from J, with 12 bases between. Germline-derived CDR1 and CDR2 are MNHEY and SVGEGT. This CDR3 reads CASRAGAFTDTQYF. DNA of the CDR3: TGTGCCAGCAGGGCAGGGGCATTCACAGATACGCAGTATTTT.

This clonotype was found many times. The chain uses TRBV6-1 and TRBJ2-2; 9 bases align to TRBD1. Germline V lookup: CDR1 MNHNS, CDR2 SASEGT. This CDR3 is 15 amino acids long. The junction had 3 bases not matched to a gene; V was cut back by 1 base and J by 6 bases. The CDR3 sequence is CASSEVRQGAGELFF. CDR3 nucleotides: TGTGCCAGCAGTGAAGTGCGACAGGGGGCCGGGGAGCTGTTTTTT.

This clonotype was counted many times. The chain joins TRBV11-3 to TRBJ2-7; a possible D gene is TRBD2 (6 bases). There are 15 residues in the CDR3. Trimming took 1 base from V and 2 from J, leaving 12 bases between them. CDR1 and CDR2 (germline): SGHNT, YENEEA. The CDR3 DNA follows: TGTGCCAGCAGCTTAGCCGCTAGCGTCCCCTACGAGCAGTACTTC. Translated: CASSLAASVPYEQYF.

This clonotype was detected only a few times. The chain joins TRBV20-1 to TRBJ2-1, with TRBD2 matching over 9 bases. CDR3 length equals 16 residues. J lost 8 bases, V lost 0 bases, and 11 bases had no gene match. Germline assignment: CDR1 DFQATT and CDR2 SNEGSKA (reference sequence). DNA of the CDR3: TGCAGTGCTAGAGATCGAGGTAGCGGGAGATTAGATGAGCAGTTCTTC. Protein product: CSARDRGSGRLDEQFF.

This clonotype was found many times. The V gene is TRBV7-2, the J gene TRBJ2-7; maybe TRBD2 (5 bases). Per germline, CDR1 SGHTA and CDR2 FQGNSA. This CDR3 region has 13 residues. The germline V and J ends were trimmed by 3 bases and 7 bases, with 13 bases remaining between them. The CDR3, as DNA: TGTGCCAGCAGCTTGACCCTAGCTACTGAGCAGTACTTC. Translating it yields CASSLTLATEQYF. Based on the CDR3 plus reference TRBV7-2 and TRBJ2-7, the full variable domain is GAGVSQSPSNKVTEKGKDVELRCDPISGHTALYWYRQSLGQGLEFLIYFQGNSAPDKSGLPSDRFSAERTGGSVSTLTIQRTQQEDSAVYLCASSLTLATEQYFGPGTRLTVT.

This chain connects TRBV28 to TRBJ2-6, with 8 bases identical to TRBD2. V lost 6 bases to trimming and J lost 2 bases; unmatched junction nucleotides: 3. CDR3 size: 15 residues. Germline-derived CDR1 and CDR2 are MDHEN and SYDVKM. The CDR3 reads CASSSGGAGANVLTF. The CDR3 coding sequence is TGTGCCAGCAGCTCGGGGGGGGCTGGGGCCAACGTCCTGACTTTC.

There are many counts of this clonotype. The chain links TRBV29-1 to TRBJ2-3; D not resolved. V lost 2 bases and J lost 6, with 15 bases in between. CDR1 and CDR2 from the germline V gene are SQVTM and ANQGSEA. The CDR3 runs 14 residues. CDR3 sequence reads: CSVELGYLRDTQYF. The CDR3 DNA follows: TGCAGCGTTGAACTGGGGTATCTTAGGGATACGCAGTATTTT.

The chain is built from TRBV7-9 and TRBJ2-5; 10 nucleotides match TRBD2. Germline CDR1 and CDR2: SEHNR and FQNEAQ (reference sequence). The CDR3 totals 17 residues. V was clipped by 5 bases and J by 5 bases; unmatched bases: 14. The CDR3 is CASSLTGLAALSETQYF. CDR3 nucleotides: TGTGCCAGCAGCCTTACAGGACTAGCGGCTTTGAGTGAGACCCAGTACTTC.

The V gene is TRBV18, the J gene TRBJ2-7; 9 bases line up with TRBD2. There are 15 residues in the CDR3. Trimming removed 0 bases from V and 6 bases from J; junction bases left unmatched: 6. The germline gives CDR1 KGHSH, CDR2 LQKENI. The CDR3 sequence: CASSPPRREGVEQYF. DNA of the CDR3: TGTGCCAGCTCACCACCGAGGCGGGAGGGCGTCGAGCAGTACTTC.

Ten or more counts support this clonotype. The rearrangement links TRBV7-9 to TRBJ2-3; maybe TRBD2 (5 bases). V was shortened by 3 bases and J by 3 bases, with 10 bases between the two germline ends. The CDR3 consists of 14 residues. Germline V gene data show CDR1 as SEHNR and CDR2 as FQNEAQ (reference sequence). The CDR3 DNA sequence: TGTGCCAGCAGCTTCGGACTGCCAACAGATACGCAGTATTTT. Its translation is CASSFGLPTDTQYF.

This clonotype showed up many times. The chain has TRBV10-3 and TRBJ2-2; 9 nucleotides align to TRBD2. CDR3 size: 16 residues. The germline CDR1 and CDR2 sequences are ENHRY and SYGVKD. V lost 7 bases, J lost 2 bases, and 8 bases stayed unmatched. Here the CDR3 DNA reads TGTGCCATCACCGGTAGTAGCGGGAGAAACACCGGGGAGCTGTTTTTT. It specifies CAITGSSGRNTGELFF.